This is a list of T cell receptor beta chains from one sample in a study of response to subunit inactivated influenza vaccine. A single record per CDR3 protein comes from TCRdb applying MiXCR to the RT-PCR reads. The top ten hold around 10% of the sample, which has about 650,000 distinct CDR3 sequences, around 16% seen once. The source material was PBMCs from blood, sampled about 13 days after vaccination. These receptors originate from a man aged 45-65 years who received an inactivated influenza vaccine. Each CDR3 is given with its conserved first and last residue. A D gene is named only where the DNA matches it firmly. Rows give clone size only sometimes, using once, few, many, or a class for an expanded clone.

>TRBV6-2/TRBV6-3|TRBJ1-1|TRBD1|few
CASTRDRANTEAFF
TGTGCCAGCACAAGGGACAGAGCGAACACTGAAGCTTTCTTT
>TRBV12-3/TRBV12-4|TRBJ2-1|TRBD2|few
CASSLALSERGNEQFF
TGTGCCAGCAGTTTAGCCCTGAGCGAGCGGGGCAATGAGCAGTTCTTC
>TRBV15|TRBJ2-3|.|.
CATSRDSSSTDTQYF
TGTGCCACCAGCAGAGACAGCTCTAGCACAGATACGCAGTATTTT
>TRBV19|TRBJ2-2|.|.
CASSLRGHGELFF
TGTGCCAGTAGTCTTCGTGGTCACGGGGAGCTGTTTTTT
>TRBV5-1|TRBJ1-1|.|.
CASSLASGDTEAFF
TGCGCCAGCAGCTTGGCCAGTGGGGATACTGAAGCTTTCTTT
>TRBV3-1|TRBJ2-7|TRBD2|once
CASSLGLAGVPGEQYF
TGTGCCAGCAGCCTTGGACTAGCGGGAGTCCCGGGGGAGCAGTACTTC
>TRBV5-1|TRBJ2-1|TRBD2|.
CASSISGGGAYEQFF
TGCGCCAGCAGCATTAGCGGGGGCGGGGCGTATGAGCAGTTCTTC
>TRBV20-1|TRBJ1-1|TRBD1|many
CSALKDRAPTEAFF
TGCAGTGCCCTAAAAGACAGGGCCCCCACTGAAGCTTTCTTT
>TRBV25-1|TRBJ2-6|.|.
CASSEVRMGAHSGANVLTF
TGTGCCAGCAGTGAAGTAAGGATGGGGGCCCACTCTGGGGCCAACGTCCTGACTTTC
>TRBV12-3/TRBV12-4|TRBJ1-2|.|.
CASSLAGAHRTF
TGTGCCAGCAGTTTAGCGGGGGCCCATCGTACCTTC
>TRBV7-3|TRBJ2-3|.|few
CASSLGKDRTDTQYF
TGTGCCAGCAGCTTAGGAAAAGATCGCACAGATACGCAGTATTTT
>TRBV20-1|TRBJ2-1|TRBD2|few
CSARDSPSGRPTSYNEQFF
TGCAGTGCTAGAGATAGTCCCAGCGGGAGGCCTACTAGTTACAATGAGCAGTTCTTC
>TRBV28|TRBJ1-2|TRBD1|few
CASSFIDRGNGYTF
TGTGCCAGCAGTTTTATCGACAGGGGAAATGGCTACACCTTC
>TRBV29-1|TRBJ2-5|.|few
CSVEFRWGETQYF
TGCAGCGTTGAGTTCCGTTGGGGCGAGACCCAGTACTTC
>TRBV20-1|TRBJ2-3|TRBD2|.
CSARELAGDLGTQYF
TGCAGTGCTAGAGAGTTAGCGGGGGACTTGGGTACGCAGTATTTT
>TRBV28|TRBJ2-7|.|few
CASSQQTPYEQYF
TGTGCCAGCAGCCAACAGACCCCCTACGAGCAGTACTTC
>TRBV7-2|TRBJ2-7|.|.
CASSLAYSFSSYEQYF
TGTGCCAGCAGCTTAGCTTACAGCTTCAGCTCCTACGAGCAGTACTTC
>TRBV7-2|TRBJ1-1|.|few
CASSLPSRTEAFF
TGTGCCAGCAGCTTACCCAGCAGGACTGAAGCTTTCTTT
>TRBV12-3/TRBV12-4|TRBJ2-1|.|.
CASSLKFTRGNEQFF
TGTGCCAGCAGTCTCAAGTTCACCCGGGGCAATGAGCAGTTCTTC
>TRBV10-3|TRBJ2-6|.|few
CAINEGSGANVLTF
TGTGCCATCAATGAGGGCTCTGGGGCCAACGTCCTGACTTTC
>TRBV27|TRBJ2-1|TRBD2|few
CASSWGLGREQFF
TGTGCCAGCAGTTGGGGACTAGGCAGAGAGCAGTTCTTC
>TRBV20-1|TRBJ1-5|.|few
CSASARDNQPQHF
TGCAGTGCTTCCGCACGGGATAATCAGCCCCAGCATTTT
>TRBV28|TRBJ2-3|.|.
CASSYRTETDTQYF
TGTGCCAGCAGTTACAGGACAGAGACAGATACGCAGTATTTT
>TRBV29-1|TRBJ2-1|.|few
CRGVGKSSYNEQFF
TGCAGGGGGGTTGGAAAGAGCTCCTACAATGAGCAGTTCTTC
>TRBV4-3|TRBJ2-1|.|.
CTSSTLVVGEQFF
TGCACCAGCAGCACACTAGTGGTAGGCGAGCAGTTCTTC
>TRBV7-9|TRBJ2-3|.|few
CASSLGGGLGGDTQYF
TGTGCCAGCAGCTTAGGGGGAGGTCTCGGAGGAGATACGCAGTATTTT
>TRBV12-3/TRBV12-4|TRBJ1-2|.|few
CASYTSHNYGYTF
TGTGCCAGCTACACATCCCATAACTATGGCTACACCTTC
>TRBV12-3/TRBV12-4|TRBJ2-7|.|few
CASSREGSVEQYF
TGTGCCAGCAGCCGAGAGGGTAGTGTCGAGCAGTACTTC